The 16 T cell receptor beta chains below all came from one sample that was sequenced in a study of CD8 T cells in ankylosing spondylitis. TCRdb processed the 5' RACE reads anew with MiXCR; each CDR3 protein has one entry. The repertoire has about 300,000 distinct CDR3 sequences, around 20% of them found once; the top ten carry about 3.7%. What was sequenced was blood, either unsorted or a sorted T cell fraction (not recorded which). The receptors come from a female donor with ankylosing spondylitis or in good health (not recorded which).

This clonotype was seen many times. The genes are TRBV10-3 and TRBJ2-5; the D gene is possibly TRBD1 (5 bases). The ends were cut back, 7 bases at V and 5 bases at J, with 14 bases in the middle. The germline gives CDR1 ENHRY, CDR2 SYGVKD. The CDR3 loop spans 13 amino acids. CDR3 residues: CAINLGVGETQYF. The CDR3 bases are TGTGCCATCAACCTAGGGGTCGGGGAGACCCAGTACTTC.

There are many counts of this clonotype. The chain carries TRBV12-3 or TRBV12-4 and TRBJ2-1; the D is unclear. Trimming stripped 5 bases from V and 7 bases from J, with 15 bases between. The CDR3 is 14 residues long. This chain's CDR3 is CASSGEGPRNEQFF. The CDR3 DNA reads TGTGCCAGCAGTGGGGAAGGGCCGCGAAATGAGCAGTTCTTC.

V is TRBV27 and J is TRBJ2-1; 12 bases map to TRBD2. J lost 4 bases, V lost 5 bases, and 9 bases had no gene match. CDR3 length: 17 amino acids. Germline V CDR1 and CDR2: MNHEY, SMNVEV (reference sequence). CDR3 DNA: TGTGCCAGCAGTCCCCTTCGGACTAGCGGGATTTACAATGAGCAGTTCTTC. Protein sequence: CASSPLRTSGIYNEQFF.

The CDR3 loop reads CSASRLAGVEAKNIQYF. The CDR3 DNA reads as TGCAGTGCTAGCCGCCTAGCGGGAGTTGAGGCCAAAAACATTCAGTACTTC. The chain has TRBV20-1 and TRBJ2-4; 10 bases align to TRBD2. Trimming took 3 bases from V and 1 from J; bases not matched to a gene: 9. CDR3 length equals 17 residues. Looked up from germline, CDR1 is DFQATT and CDR2 is SNEGSKA (reference sequence).

The rearrangement links TRBV6-2 or TRBV6-3 to TRBJ2-2; 9 nucleotides line up with TRBD1. CDR1 is MNHEY and CDR2 is SVGEGT in the germline V gene. After removal of 3 bases from V and 0 bases from J, the junction contained 8 bases not matched to a gene. The CDR3 loop spans 18 amino acids. The CDR3 DNA reads TGTGCCAGCAGTTATAGGAGGAGGACAGGGGCGAACACCGGGGAGCTGTTTTTT. Its translation is CASSYRRRTGANTGELFF.

This clonotype was found a few times. For the CDR3, the DNA is TGTGCCAGCAGTACCAAGTACTCCTACAATGAGCAGTTCTTC. Protein: CASSTKYSYNEQFF. The chain couples TRBV12-3 or TRBV12-4 to TRBJ2-1; D call uncertain. The V and J ends lost 5 bases and 0 bases respectively, with 8 bases between them. The CDR3 sequence is 14 residues long.

This clonotype was counted between two and nine times. The chain combines TRBV12-3 or TRBV12-4 with TRBJ1-2; D may be TRBD1 (6 bases). The V and J ends lost 5 bases and 3 bases respectively, with 13 bases between them. The CDR3 has 14 residues. The CDR3: CASSLSGAHYGYTF. The CDR3, as DNA: TGTGCCAGCAGTCTGTCAGGGGCCCACTATGGCTACACCTTC.

The chain has TRBV12-5 and TRBJ2-1, with 11 positions matching TRBD2. Germline V lookup: CDR1 LGHNT, CDR2 FRNRAP. This CDR3 is built from 14 residues. The V gene end was trimmed by 4 bases and the J gene end by 11 bases; junction bases not matched to a gene: 7. The CDR3: CASGWQLAGEKQFF. The CDR3 DNA sequence: TGTGCTAGTGGTTGGCAACTAGCGGGAGAAAAGCAGTTCTTC.

This chain connects TRBV15 to TRBJ2-2, with 7 nucleotides matching TRBD1. Germline trimming cut 3 bases from V and 7 bases from J; bases unmatched to any gene: 8. The CDR3 totals 15 residues. Germline-derived CDR1 and CDR2 are LNHNV and YYDKDF (reference sequence). CDR3 in amino acids: CATSRPQGYGGELFF. The CDR3 DNA sequence: TGTGCCACCAGCAGGCCACAGGGGTATGGCGGGGAGCTGTTTTTT.

This clonotype was seen ten or more times. V usage is TRBV28 and J usage is TRBJ2-7; maybe TRBD1 (6 bases). The germline gives CDR1 MDHEN, CDR2 SYDVKM. This CDR3 has 12 amino acids. V was cut by 9 bases and J by 5 bases, with 14 bases left in between. The CDR3 DNA reads TGTGCCAGTACAGGGAATAGTGACGAGCAGTACTTC. The encoded protein is CASTGNSDEQYF.

V gene TRBV4-3 combines with J gene TRBJ1-2; perhaps TRBD1 as D (6 bases). The V and J ends lost 1 base and 7 bases respectively, with 13 bases between them. This CDR3 comprises 14 residues. Germline lookup yields CDR1 LGHNA and CDR2 YSLEER. The CDR3: CASSQGQDGLGYTF. In DNA, the CDR3 is TGCGCCAGCAGCCAAGGACAGGACGGACTTGGCTACACCTTC.

This chain connects TRBV7-9 to TRBJ2-7; 8 bases map to TRBD2. The CDR3 contains 17 residues. From germline, CDR1 is SEHNR and CDR2 FQNEAQ (reference sequence). V gave up 5 bases and J gave up 4 bases; unmatched junction bases: 16. The CDR3 sequence: CASSPIGAGGRQYEQYF. In DNA, the CDR3 is TGTGCCAGCAGCCCGATTGGGGCGGGAGGCCGCCAATACGAGCAGTACTTC.

The rearrangement uses TRBV29-1 and TRBJ2-5; 8 bases line up with TRBD1. The CDR3 sequence is 13 residues long. Per germline, CDR1 SQVTM and CDR2 ANQGSEA. The J segment lost 3 bases and the V segment lost 3 bases, leaving 3 bases of the junction unmatched. The CDR3 coding sequence is TGCAGCGTTGATAGGACAGGGAAAGAGACCCAGTACTTC. The encoded protein is CSVDRTGKETQYF.

This clonotype was seen more than once but under ten times. This chain links TRBV5-1 with TRBJ2-3; weak D call: TRBD1 (5 bases). V lost 4 bases, J lost 2 bases, and 11 bases lay in between. Germline V CDR1 and CDR2: SGHRS, YFSETQ. CDR3 length: 14 residues. The CDR3 nucleotides are TGCGCCAGCAGCCGAGCCAGGGACACAGATACGCAGTATTTT. It translates to CASSRARDTDTQYF.

The rearrangement uses TRBV5-1 and TRBJ1-1, with 7 nucleotides matching TRBD1. Germline CDR1 reads SGHRS; CDR2 reads YFSETQ. The CDR3 has 15 amino acids. J gave up 7 bases and V 1 base, and 10 bases lay outside the gene matches. DNA for the CDR3: TGCGCCAGCAGCTTGACAGGGGAGAAAACGAGTGAAGCTTTCTTT. It encodes CASSLTGEKTSEAFF.

The V and J genes are TRBV11-2 and TRBJ1-5; D is unresolved. Germline CDR1 is SGHAT and CDR2 is FQNNGV. The V end was cut by 1 base, the J end by 2 bases, with 12 bases between. This CDR3 has 16 residues. The CDR3 coding sequence is TGTGCCAGCAGCTTAGGGAATAGGGTTGGCAATCAGCCCCAGCATTTT. This codes for CASSLGNRVGNQPQHF.